Presented here are 28 T cell receptor beta chains from one specimen sequenced in a study of blood T cell repertoires in COVID-19. Assay: immunoSEQ multiplex PCR; the TCRdb copy retains only in-frame clones and omits some. The sample gives fewer than 250,000 clones, around nine tenths of which show up once; roughly 14% is in the top ten. The sequencing sample was made of PBMCs or T cells enriched from blood (not recorded which). The receptors come from a woman between 45 and 60 years old with acute COVID-19.

The V and J genes are TRBV6-5 and TRBJ2-7, with a weak D call TRBD2 (5 bases). CDR1 and CDR2 from the germline V gene are MNHEY and SVGAGI. The CDR3 consists of 13 residues. Between the trimmed V and J ends, which lost 8 bases and 2 bases, there was a span of 13 bases. The CDR3: CASGRGVPYEQYF. Written as DNA, the CDR3 is TGTGCCAGCGGCCGGGGAGTACCCTACGAGCAGTACTTC.

The V call is TRBV28, the J call TRBJ2-7; TRBD2 aligns across 10 bases. Germline loops: CDR1 MDHEN, CDR2 SYDVKM. Trimming at V came to 1 base and at J to 2 bases, leaving 14 bases not matched to a gene. CDR3 length: 19 amino acids. CDR3 bases: TGTGCCAGCAGTTTATCTTTTGGGGGGCTAGCGGGAGTTGCCTACGAGCAGTACTTC. Translated, it gives CASSLSFGGLAGVAYEQYF.

This clone was seen only a few times. This chain links TRBV4-1 with TRBJ2-1, with a tentative D call TRBD2 (6 bases). Trimming took 5 bases from V and 5 from J, leaving 19 bases between them. Germline V gene lookup returns CDR1 MGHRA and CDR2 YSYEKL. The CDR3 runs to 16 residues. For the CDR3, the DNA is TGCGCCAGCAGCAAGACCTTGAGCGGAGGGGACAATGAGCAGTTCTTC. It encodes CASSKTLSGGDNEQFF.

The V gene is TRBV5-4, the J gene TRBJ1-2; 8 bases align to TRBD1. Germline CDR1 SGHNT, CDR2 YYREEE (reference sequence). V was clipped by 5 bases and J by 4 bases; unmatched bases: 10. The CDR3 is 15 residues long. CDR3 DNA: TGTGCCAGCAGGGGCTCCGGGACAGGCTTCTATGGCTACACCTTC. This encodes CASRGSGTGFYGYTF.

This chain links TRBV27 with TRBJ1-6, with a possible D match to TRBD1 (5 bases). The V end was cut by 5 bases, the J end by 5 bases, with 10 bases between. The germline V gene has CDR1 MNHEY and CDR2 SMNVEV (reference sequence). CDR3 length: 14 amino acids. CDR3 residues: CASSLRQNNSPLHF. The CDR3, as DNA: TGTGCCAGCAGTCTTCGACAGAATAATTCACCCCTCCACTTT.

The chain employs TRBV24-1 and TRBJ2-1; D remains ambiguous. V dropped 0 bases and J dropped 7 bases, with 15 bases sitting between them. This CDR3 region has 16 residues. Germline V lookup: CDR1 KGHDR, CDR2 SFDVKD. CDR3 protein: CATSDLDSAERNEQFF. The CDR3 nucleotides read TGTGCCACCAGTGATTTGGACTCCGCGGAGAGGAATGAGCAGTTCTTC.

The chain's CDR3 is CASSSTGVRTGELFF. The CDR3, as DNA: TGTGCCAGCAGTTCGACAGGGGTGAGGACCGGGGAGCTGTTTTTT. The rearrangement uses TRBV6-5 and TRBJ2-2, with 8 bases identical to TRBD1. The CDR3 spans 15 residues. J was trimmed by 5 bases and V by 4 bases; bases with no gene match: 6. Germline V lookup: CDR1 MNHEY, CDR2 SVGAGI.

The V gene is TRBV6-6, the J gene TRBJ1-3, with D hard to call. The CDR3 has 14 residues. The V end lost 0 bases, the J end lost 4 bases, and 7 bases lay between the germline ends. Germline CDR1 MNHNY, CDR2 SVGAGI (reference sequence). The CDR3 loop reads CASSYSIGGNTIYF. CDR3 bases: TGTGCCAGCAGTTACTCGATCGGGGGAAACACCATATATTTT.

The rearrangement links TRBV5-1 to TRBJ2-2; no clear D. The CDR3 extends over 13 amino acids. Germline CDR1 SGHRS, CDR2 YFSETQ. Trimming stripped 4 bases from V and 1 base from J, with 5 bases between. In DNA, the CDR3 is TGCGCCAGCAGCCCCCAGAACACCGGGGAGCTGTTTTTT. Translation: CASSPQNTGELFF.

This clone has a handful of counts. The J gene is TRBJ1-4, the V gene TRBV13; D gene unclear. Germline V CDR1 and CDR2: PRHDT, FYEKMQ (reference sequence). Trimming stripped 2 bases from V and 6 bases from J, with 13 bases between. The CDR3 spans 15 residues. CDR3 in amino acids: CASSLSRTTHEKLFF. The CDR3 region has the DNA TGTGCCAGCAGCTTATCCAGGACTACACATGAAAAACTGTTTTTT.

The genes are TRBV6-2 or TRBV6-3 and TRBJ2-2; TRBD1 agrees at 8 bases. Germline V gene sequence: CDR1 MNHEY, CDR2 SVGEGT. This CDR3 is 15 amino acids long. Unmatched junction bases numbered 2, after V lost 5 bases and J lost 0 bases. Here the CDR3 DNA reads TGTGCCAGCAGTCGACAGGGGTCGAACACCGGGGAGCTGTTTTTT. Amino acid sequence: CASSRQGSNTGELFF.

The rearrangement joins TRBV27 to TRBJ1-5; a weak D match, TRBD1 (6 bases). The CDR3 totals 14 residues. V gave up 6 bases and J gave up 8 bases, with 17 bases separating them. Germline V gene lookup returns CDR1 MNHEY and CDR2 SMNVEV (reference sequence). The CDR3 region has the DNA TGTGCCAGCAGGGAACAGGGAGAAAGAAAGCCCCAGCATTTT. Translation: CASREQGERKPQHF.

The chain has TRBV28 and TRBJ1-5, with D possibly being TRBD1 (5 bases). Trimming took 3 bases from V and 4 from J, leaving 10 bases between them. The CDR3 totals 14 residues. Germline V gene lookup returns CDR1 MDHEN and CDR2 SYDVKM. The DNA of the CDR3 is TGTGCCAGCAGTTTTAGGGGTAGAAATCAGCCCCAGCATTTT. It translates to CASSFRGRNQPQHF.

This chain connects TRBV29-1 to TRBJ1-2; 9 positions agree with TRBD1. Germline-derived CDR1 and CDR2 are SQVTM and ANQGSEA. The CDR3 runs 12 residues. With V trimmed by 5 bases and J by 12 bases, 10 bases remained unmatched. CDR3 sequence reads: CSVNRDRVGDTF. The CDR3 DNA reads as TGCAGCGTTAACCGGGACAGGGTCGGAGACACCTTC. The variable domain in full, completed from reference TRBV29-1 and TRBJ1-2, reads SAVISQKPSRDICQRGTSLTIQCQVDSQVTMMFWYRQQPGQSLTLIATANQGSEATYESGFVIDKFPISRPNLTFSTLTVSNMSPEDSSIYLCSVNRDRVGDTFGSGTRLTVV.

The V and J genes are TRBV6-2 or TRBV6-3 and TRBJ1-3, with 7 bases that match TRBD1. J gave up 0 bases and V 6 bases, and 8 bases lay outside the gene matches. The germline CDR1 and CDR2 sequences are MNHEY and SVGEGT. CDR3 length: 16 residues. CDR3 bases: TGTGCCAGCAGCCAGATCGGGACAGACTCTGGAAACACCATATATTTT. It specifies CASSQIGTDSGNTIYF.

This clone was counted only a few times. The rearrangement joins TRBV29-1 to TRBJ1-2; 9 bases are shared with TRBD1. With 7 bases clipped from V and 5 bases from J, the junction kept 11 bases outside the gene matches. The CDR3 consists of 14 residues. Germline CDR1 SQVTM, CDR2 ANQGSEA. The CDR3 region has the DNA TGCAGCGCTAGCCGGGACAGGGACTCTTATGGCTACACCTTC. Amino acids: CSASRDRDSYGYTF. The full variable domain, in which reference TRBV29-1 and TRBJ1-2 provide the parts outside the CDR3, is SAVISQKPSRDICQRGTSLTIQCQVDSQVTMMFWYRQQPGQSLTLIATANQGSEATYESGFVIDKFPISRPNLTFSTLTVSNMSPEDSSIYLCSASRDRDSYGYTFGSGTRLTVV.

J is TRBJ2-7 and V is TRBV30, with no clear D. The CDR3 is 12 residues long. V was clipped by 6 bases and J by 3 bases, with 12 bases between them. Per germline, CDR1 GTSNPN and CDR2 SVGIG (reference sequence). The CDR3 protein is CACTSNYYEQYF. In DNA form, the CDR3 reads TGTGCCTGTACCTCAAACTACTACGAGCAGTACTTC.

This chain connects TRBV7-2 to TRBJ2-6, with TRBD2 identical over 10 bases. V lost 5 bases and J lost 2; bases outside the gene matches: 9. Germline CDR1 SGHTA, CDR2 FQGNSA. The CDR3 consists of 18 residues. The CDR3: CASSLRGLAEAGANVLTF. The CDR3 coding sequence is TGTGCCAGCAGCCTTCGCGGACTAGCGGAAGCTGGGGCCAACGTCCTGACTTTC.

The chain recombines TRBV19 with TRBJ2-2; D perhaps matches TRBD1 (5 bases). V gave up 4 bases and J gave up 5 bases, with 11 bases separating them. This CDR3 is built from 14 residues. In germline, CDR1 is LNHDA, CDR2 SQIVND (reference sequence). CDR3 loop: CASSSQGWTGELFF. The CDR3 nucleotides read TGTGCCAGTAGTAGTCAGGGATGGACCGGGGAGCTGTTTTTT. Combining the CDR3 with reference TRBV19 and TRBJ2-2 gives the whole variable domain DGGITQSPKYLFRKEGQNVTLSCEQNLNHDAMYWYRQDPGQGLRLIYYSQIVNDFQKGDIAEGYSVSREKKESFPLTVTSAQKNPTAFYLCASSSQGWTGELFFGEGSRLTVL.

The genes are TRBV7-6 and TRBJ2-3; the match to TRBD1 covers 9 bases. Trimming removed 1 base from V and 3 bases from J; junction bases left unmatched: 2. The CDR3 sequence is 15 residues long. Germline CDR1 and CDR2: SGHVS and FNYEAQ. Here the CDR3 reads CASSLGGQGTDTQYF. CDR3 nucleotide sequence: TGTGCCAGCAGCTTAGGAGGACAGGGGACAGATACGCAGTATTTT.

This clone was detected once. In DNA, the CDR3 is TGTGCCAGCAGCCCCGGACACTACAATGAGCAGTTCTTC. Protein product: CASSPGHYNEQFF. The chain is built from TRBV3-1 (or the pseudogene TRBV3-2) and TRBJ2-1, with D perhaps TRBD1 (5 bases). V lost 4 bases, J lost 3 bases, and 7 bases lay in between. Per the germline V gene, CDR1 is LGHDT and CDR2 is YNNKEL (reference sequence). CDR3 length equals 13 residues.

The chain links TRBV14 to TRBJ1-1; D possibly corresponds to TRBD1 (5 bases). Trimming removed 4 bases from V and 4 bases from J, with 13 bases in between. The CDR3 totals 14 residues. Germline loops: CDR1 SGHDN, CDR2 FVKESK. CDR3: CASSRLNQGTEAFF. CDR3 DNA: TGTGCCAGCAGCCGGCTAAATCAGGGCACTGAAGCTTTCTTT.

There are a few counts of this clone. The V call is TRBV19, the J call TRBJ1-1; weak D call: TRBD1 (6 bases). V lost 3 bases and J lost 2, with 10 bases in between. Germline CDR1 and CDR2: LNHDA and SQIVND (reference sequence). The CDR3 contains 14 residues. DNA for the CDR3: TGTGCCAGTAGTATTAGGGGACAAAACACTGAAGCTTTCTTT. Its protein product is CASSIRGQNTEAFF.

This clone was detected once. The chain employs TRBV2 and TRBJ1-6; 7 bases fit TRBD1. The CDR3 is made up of 14 amino acids. Germline V gene lookup returns CDR1 SNHLY and CDR2 FYNNEI. The junction had 4 bases not matched to a gene; V was cut back by 5 bases and J by 6 bases. CDR3 in amino acids: CASSRDSINSPLHF. The CDR3, as DNA: TGTGCCAGCAGTAGGGACAGCATTAATTCACCCCTCCACTTT.

This CDR3 is CASRASGAGSYEQYF. Written as DNA, the CDR3 is TGTGCCAGCAGAGCTAGCGGGGCTGGCTCCTACGAGCAGTACTTC. The chain combines TRBV6-5 with TRBJ2-7, with 9 bases lining up with TRBD2. Germline-derived CDR1 and CDR2 are MNHEY and SVGAGI. This CDR3 has 15 amino acids. J was trimmed by 0 bases and V by 6 bases; bases with no gene match: 6.

V gene TRBV21-1 combines with J gene TRBJ1-4; the table's D call TRBD1 went unverified against the DNA. TRBV21-1 is a recognized pseudogene. This CDR3 has 20 residues. The CDR3 DNA reads as TGTGCCAGCAGCAAAGGGGAGTACAGGGGAATCTACGCAACTAATGAAAAACTGTTTTTT. It codes for CASSKGEYRGIYATNEKLFF.

CDR3 DNA sequence: TGCAGCGTTGAAGACCCTTCAACAGGGGGCAAGAGCTACACCTTC. Its translation is CSVEDPSTGGKSYTF. V is TRBV29-1 and J is TRBJ1-2, with TRBD1 matching over 9 bases. V trimming: 0 bases; J trimming: 9 bases; junction bases outside the gene matches: 11. CDR1 SQVTM and CDR2 ANQGSEA come from the germline V gene. The CDR3 is 15 amino acids.

The chain joins TRBV12-3 or TRBV12-4 to TRBJ1-1; 9 bases are shared with TRBD1. J was trimmed by 10 bases and V by 7 bases; bases with no gene match: 7. This CDR3 contains 12 residues. The CDR3 sequence: CASTLDRGRAFF. CDR3 coding DNA: TGTGCCAGCACCTTGGACAGGGGAAGAGCTTTCTTT.